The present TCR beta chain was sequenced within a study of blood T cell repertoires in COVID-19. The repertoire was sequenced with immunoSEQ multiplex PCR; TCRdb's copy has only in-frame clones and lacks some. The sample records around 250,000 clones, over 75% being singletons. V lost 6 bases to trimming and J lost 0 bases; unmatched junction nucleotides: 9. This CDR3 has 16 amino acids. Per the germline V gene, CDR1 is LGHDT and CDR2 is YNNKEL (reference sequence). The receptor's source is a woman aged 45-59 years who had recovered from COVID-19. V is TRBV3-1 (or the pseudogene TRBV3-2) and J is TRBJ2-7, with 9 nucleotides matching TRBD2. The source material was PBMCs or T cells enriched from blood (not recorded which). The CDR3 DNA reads TGTGCCAGCAGACCTAGAGAGACTAGCGGCTCCTACGAGCAGTACTTC. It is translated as CASRPRETSGSYEQYF.